Listed here are 14 T cell receptor beta chains from one sample, sequenced in a study of blood T cell repertoires in COVID-19. Repertoires were generated with immunoSEQ multiplex PCR, while TCRdb's copy carries only in-frame clones and drops some. The sample has 290,000 or so clones, around 84% seen once. Sequenced input: PBMCs or T cells enriched from blood (not recorded which). Receptors originate from a man between 35 and 55 years old who had been exposed to COVID-19.

CDR3 region: CAGSGGTDTQYF. Here the CDR3 DNA reads TGTGCTGGGTCCGGGGGCACAGATACGCAGTATTTT. The chain carries TRBV12-5 and TRBJ2-3; a possible D gene is TRBD2 (5 bases). Germline-derived CDR1 and CDR2 are LGHNT and FRNRAP. The CDR3 sequence is 12 residues long. V was pared by 11 bases and J by 1 base, with 10 bases between.

The CDR3 nucleotides read TGTGCCAGCAGCCGCTCGAGCAACGGTGCAGATACGCAGTATTTT. Encoded protein: CASSRSSNGADTQYF. The V and J genes are TRBV3-1 (or the pseudogene TRBV3-2) and TRBJ2-3; D is ambiguous. Germline CDR1 is LGHDT and CDR2 is YNNKEL (reference sequence). This CDR3 spans 15 amino acids. V was clipped by 4 bases and J by 4 bases, with 15 bases between them.

V gene TRBV10-3 combines with J gene TRBJ2-7, with TRBD1 as a possible D gene (6 bases). The V end was cut by 6 bases, the J end by 5 bases, with 20 bases between. The CDR3 has 15 amino acids. CDR1 and CDR2 from the germline V gene are ENHRY and SYGVKD. This chain's CDR3 is CAIRRSWGPGNEQYF. CDR3 nucleotide sequence: TGTGCCATCAGGCGCTCTTGGGGGCCGGGGAACGAGCAGTACTTC.

V is TRBV7-8 and J is TRBJ1-5; D gene unclear. Looked up from germline, CDR1 is SGHVS and CDR2 is FQNEAQ. V was cut by 6 bases and J by 3 bases, with 12 bases left in between. The CDR3 is 14 amino acids. The CDR3 region has the DNA TGTGCCAGCAGTCGTGACGGGGTCAATCAGCCCCAGCATTTT. This translates into CASSRDGVNQPQHF.

The rearrangement uses TRBV27 and TRBJ2-7, with TRBD1 identical over 7 bases. V lost 2 bases to trimming and J lost 6 bases; unmatched junction nucleotides: 4. This CDR3 spans 13 amino acids. Looked up from germline, CDR1 is MNHEY and CDR2 is SMNVEV (reference sequence). The DNA of the CDR3 is TGTGCCAGCAGTTTAGCCACAGGGGTCGAGCAGTACTTC. Protein: CASSLATGVEQYF.

At least ten counts were recorded for this clone. This chain connects TRBV5-1 to TRBJ2-1; 11 bases are shared with TRBD2. This CDR3 is 15 amino acids long. Germline V CDR1 and CDR2: SGHRS, YFSETQ. Trimming removed 2 bases from V and 9 bases from J; junction bases left unmatched: 7. The CDR3 DNA reads as TGCGCCAGCAGCTTCGTCCTAGCGGGAGGAGGTGAGCAGTTCTTC. Translating gives CASSFVLAGGGEQFF.

This sequence joins TRBV24-1 and TRBJ2-3, with a weak D call TRBD1 (6 bases). V was pared by 7 bases and J by 6 bases, with 16 bases between. This CDR3 has 14 amino acids. Germline CDR1 KGHDR, CDR2 SFDVKD. This CDR3 reads CATRGNRERDTQYF. Here the CDR3 DNA reads TGTGCCACCAGAGGAAACAGGGAACGGGATACGCAGTATTTT.

V is TRBV6-5 and J is TRBJ2-1, with a possible D match to TRBD2 (6 bases). Trimming took off 9 bases at V and 9 bases at J, with 15 bases between the two ends. From germline, CDR1 is MNHEY and CDR2 SVGAGI. The CDR3 extends over 12 amino acids. CDR3 loop: CASSLGRTEQFF. CDR3 DNA sequence: TGTGCCAGTAGTCTGGGGAGGACTGAGCAGTTCTTC.

J is TRBJ2-7 and V is TRBV5-1; 10 bases fit TRBD1. Unmatched junction bases numbered 27, after V lost 3 bases and J lost 9 bases. The CDR3 has 20 residues. CDR1 is SGHRS, CDR2 YFSETQ, per germline. The CDR3 loop reads CASSSGSGGTGATAGLTQYF. DNA for the CDR3: TGCGCCAGCAGCTCTGGGTCGGGCGGGACAGGGGCTACAGCGGGGTTGACGCAGTACTTC.

This rearrangement joins TRBV6-1 to TRBJ2-1; TRBD2 matches 10 bases. This CDR3 is 17 amino acids long. Germline CDR1 reads MNHNS; CDR2 reads SASEGT. The ends lost 2 bases at V and 7 bases at J; junction bases unmatched: 11. CDR3 DNA: TGTGCCAGCAGTGAATCCCCTCCTAGCGGGAGTTTTAATGAGCAGTTCTTC. This codes for CASSESPPSGSFNEQFF.

This chain links TRBV10-2 with TRBJ1-1; D is uncertain. Trimming stripped 7 bases from V and 0 bases from J, with 12 bases between. CDR3 length equals 14 residues. Germline CDR1 is WSHSY and CDR2 is SAAADI. For the CDR3, the DNA is TGCGCCAGCATAAGATCCACAATGAACACTGAAGCTTTCTTT. Its protein product is CASIRSTMNTEAFF.

The gene calls are TRBV5-1 and TRBJ2-1, with a possible D match to TRBD2 (5 bases). The CDR3 is 11 residues long. Deletions cut 4 bases from V and 10 bases from J, with 9 bases between. Per germline, CDR1 SGHRS and CDR2 YFSETQ. The CDR3 here is CASSRGAEQFF. For the CDR3, the DNA is TGCGCCAGCAGCCGGGGAGCCGAGCAGTTCTTC.

The V gene is TRBV5-4, the J gene TRBJ2-2, with TRBD2 matching over 8 bases. V gave up 5 bases and J gave up 3 bases; unmatched junction bases: 6. Germline loops: CDR1 SGHNT, CDR2 YYREEE (reference sequence). The CDR3 sequence is 15 residues long. This chain's CDR3 is CASSPSGRDTGELFF. CDR3 nucleotide sequence: TGTGCCAGCAGTCCTAGCGGGCGTGACACCGGGGAGCTGTTTTTT.

This clone was recorded once. The V call is TRBV19, the J call TRBJ1-5, with 8 bases lining up with TRBD1. V shed 5 bases, J shed 3 bases, and the junction held 3 bases outside the gene matches. There are 14 residues in the CDR3. The V gene's germline CDR1 is LNHDA and CDR2 SQIVND (reference sequence). The CDR3 sequence: CASSQGAPNQPQHF. As DNA, the CDR3 is TGTGCCAGTAGTCAGGGGGCCCCCAATCAGCCCCAGCATTTT.